The 18 T cell receptor beta chains given below trace back to one sample, sequenced in a study of T cells in Graves' hyperthyroidism and ophthalmopathy. The CDR3 regions of TCR beta were amplified from RNA transcripts. HTBI primers were the set used in a first-round RT-PCR of the TCR CDR3. In TCRdb, the multiplex PCR reads were re-called with MiXCR into one record per CDR3 protein. The repertoire consists of about 400,000 distinct CDR3 sequences, with 15% occurring once and the leading ten covering approximately 30%. The sample was blood. These receptor sequences come from a woman aged 30 to 39 with Graves' hyperthyroidism.

The gene calls are TRBV4-1 and TRBJ2-1; possibly TRBD2 for D (6 bases). CDR1 MGHRA and CDR2 YSYEKL come from the germline V gene. The CDR3 is 18 amino acids. The V end was cut by 5 bases, the J end by 3 bases, with 23 bases between. The CDR3, as DNA: TGCGCCAGCAGCAGCCCACACCGGTCCATCGGGGGCTACAATGAGCAGTTCTTC. Translation: CASSSPHRSIGGYNEQFF.

This clonotype has a count of ten or more. The chain combines TRBV27 with TRBJ1-2; D not resolved. Trimming shortened V by 3 bases and J by 0 bases, and 8 bases separated the two germline ends. From germline, CDR1 is MNHEY and CDR2 SMNVEV (reference sequence). The CDR3 totals 14 residues. CDR3 region: CASSFRLANYGYTF. As DNA, the CDR3 is TGTGCCAGCAGTTTCCGTTTGGCTAACTATGGCTACACCTTC.

V usage is TRBV29-1 and J usage is TRBJ2-7; TRBD2 matches at 10 bases. Germline assignment: CDR1 SQVTM and CDR2 ANQGSEA. The CDR3 covers 15 residues. Losses at the gene ends were 2 bases for V and 0 bases for J; bases not matched to a gene: 4. The CDR3 here is CSVELAGEVSYEQYF. The CDR3 DNA reads TGCAGCGTTGAACTAGCGGGAGAGGTCTCCTACGAGCAGTACTTC.

This chain uses TRBV4-1 with TRBJ2-5; weak D call: TRBD1 (5 bases). V was cut by 4 bases and J by 2 bases, with 8 bases left in between. The CDR3 extends over 13 amino acids. CDR1 and CDR2 (germline): MGHRA, YSYEKL. The CDR3 loop is CASSPWTQETQYF. In nucleotides, the CDR3 is TGCGCCAGCAGCCCGTGGACACAAGAGACCCAGTACTTC.

This clonotype appeared many times. The chain joins TRBV5-1 to TRBJ2-3; 11 bases are shared with TRBD2. The CDR3 runs 16 residues. Germline CDR1 SGHRS, CDR2 YFSETQ. The V segment lost 2 bases and the J segment 1 base; nucleotides outside the gene matches: 3. In DNA form, the CDR3 reads TGCGCCAGCAGCTTCGGGACTAGCGGACGCACAGATACGCAGTATTTT. The encoded protein is CASSFGTSGRTDTQYF.

Ten or more counts support this clonotype. This chain uses TRBV28 with TRBJ1-1, with 12 positions matching TRBD1. The germline V gene encodes CDR1 MDHEN and CDR2 SYDVKM. The CDR3 loop spans 16 amino acids. V dropped 3 bases and J dropped 7; count of bases not matched to a gene: 9. The CDR3 spells CASSFTGTGGSVEAFF. In DNA, the CDR3 is TGTGCCAGCAGTTTTACCGGGACAGGGGGCTCGGTTGAAGCTTTCTTT.

CDR3 bases: TGTGCCAGCAGCGCAATTCCCCTAAGGACGGGAGAGCAGTACTTC. This codes for CASSAIPLRTGEQYF. The V call is TRBV11-2, the J call TRBJ2-7, with a weak D call TRBD2 (5 bases). The length of the CDR3 is 15 residues. V shed 5 bases and J shed 7 bases, with 21 bases lying between them. The germline CDR1 and CDR2 sequences are SGHAT and FQNNGV.

This clonotype was observed a single time. The CDR3: CASSLGQRHLSSYNSPLHF. The CDR3 DNA follows: TGTGCCAGCAGTTTAGGACAGCGGCACCTAAGCTCCTATAATTCACCCCTCCACTTT. The chain carries TRBV27 and TRBJ1-6, with D possibly TRBD1 on 6 matching bases. Germline-derived CDR1 and CDR2 are MNHEY and SMNVEV (reference sequence). Trimming cost V 2 bases and J 0 bases, with 17 bases left between them. The length of the CDR3 is 19 residues.

At least ten counts were recorded for this clonotype. This chain uses TRBV24-1 with TRBJ2-2; D is unresolved. There are 16 residues in the CDR3. In germline, CDR1 is KGHDR, CDR2 SFDVKD. V was shortened by 4 bases and J by 0 bases, with 11 bases between the two germline ends. The CDR3 region is CATSEWLTANTGELFF. CDR3 DNA sequence: TGTGCCACCAGTGAATGGCTAACTGCGAACACCGGGGAGCTGTTTTTT.

This chain connects TRBV5-6 to TRBJ2-7; 16 bases map to TRBD2. The CDR3 covers 16 residues. J lost 4 bases, V lost 4 bases, and 5 bases had no gene match. In germline, CDR1 is SGHDT, CDR2 YYEEEE. In DNA form, the CDR3 reads TGTGCCAGCAGCCGGGGACTAGCGGGAGGGCCGTACGAGCAGTACTTC. This encodes CASSRGLAGGPYEQYF.

This clonotype was seen more than once but under ten times. J is TRBJ1-2 and V is TRBV5-1; D uncertain. Per germline, CDR1 SGHRS and CDR2 YFSETQ. This CDR3 spans 14 amino acids. The V end lost 0 bases, the J end lost 7 bases, and 13 bases lay between the germline ends. In nucleotides, the CDR3 is TGCGCCAGCAGCTTGGCCCGGAGGGAAGGTGGCTACACCTTC. The encoded protein is CASSLARREGGYTF.

The chain uses TRBV3-1 and TRBJ1-4; D gene ambiguous. CDR1 is LGHDT and CDR2 is YNNKEL in the germline V gene (reference sequence). V shed 0 bases and J shed 5 bases, with 10 bases lying between them. This CDR3 spans 15 amino acids. CDR3 amino acids: CASSQDGVSNEKLFF. DNA for the CDR3: TGTGCCAGCAGCCAAGATGGGGTCTCGAATGAAAAACTGTTTTTT. Using reference TRBV3-1 and TRBJ1-4 for the parts outside the CDR3, the full variable domain is DTAVSQTPKYLVTQMGNDKSIKCEQNLGHDTMYWYKQDSKKFLKIMFSYNNKELIINETVPNRFSPKSPDKAHLNLHINSLELGDSAVYFCASSQDGVSNEKLFFGSGTQLSVL.

This rearrangement joins TRBV20-1 to TRBJ2-7; TRBD2 aligns across 12 bases. This CDR3 region has 20 residues. V was clipped by 3 bases and J by 6 bases; unmatched bases: 24. Germline-derived CDR1 and CDR2 are DFQATT and SNEGSKA (reference sequence). The CDR3 region has the DNA TGCAGTGCTAGGGGGGGACACAAGGCGGCTAGCGGGAGGGGGCCGTTCGAGCAGTACTTC. This encodes CSARGGHKAASGRGPFEQYF.

This rearrangement joins TRBV4-1 to TRBJ2-1, with D possibly matching TRBD2 (6 bases). The CDR3 extends over 17 amino acids. Germline V CDR1 and CDR2: MGHRA, YSYEKL. Trimming removed 0 bases at V and 2 bases at J, with 14 bases between. Here the CDR3 DNA reads TGCGCCAGCAGCCAAGATCGGTCTAGCGCACCCTACAATGAGCAGTTCTTC. Its protein product is CASSQDRSSAPYNEQFF.

This clonotype occurred a few times. V and J are TRBV19 and TRBJ1-1; TRBD1 matches 10 bases. The CDR3 contains 14 residues. V lost 5 bases, J lost 5 bases, and 5 bases stayed unmatched. Germline CDR1 LNHDA, CDR2 SQIVND (reference sequence). The CDR3 reads CASSDGTGETEAFF. In DNA, the CDR3 is TGTGCCAGTAGTGATGGGACAGGGGAAACTGAAGCTTTCTTT.

This clonotype was counted once. Its ends do not fully match the called genes, so a read error is possible. This sequence joins TRBV28 and TRBJ1-4; D is unresolved. The CDR3 is made up of 12 amino acids. In germline, CDR1 is MDHEN, CDR2 SYDVKM. The CDR3 DNA follows: TGTGCCAGCAGCGCCCCTAATGAAAGACTGTTTTTT. It encodes CASSAPNERLFF.

This clonotype turned up a few times. CDR3 DNA sequence: TGTGCCAGCAGCTTAGATCGGCGAGACAGGGGCAATAATGAGCAGTTCTTC. Residues: CASSLDRRDRGNNEQFF. The rearrangement uses TRBV11-2 and TRBJ2-1; 8 positions match TRBD1. The V gene's germline CDR1 is SGHAT and CDR2 FQNNGV. The CDR3 runs 17 residues. Trimming cost V 0 bases and J 7 bases; bases outside gene matches: 11.

This clonotype was observed many times. V is TRBV27 and J is TRBJ2-3, with D unresolved. This CDR3 comprises 16 residues. The ends were cut back, 6 bases at V and 6 bases at J, with 22 bases in the middle. Germline CDR1 reads MNHEY; CDR2 reads SMNVEV (reference sequence). CDR3 region: CASRNLEPVLSDTQYF. The CDR3 nucleotides read TGTGCCAGCAGAAATTTGGAACCGGTGCTGTCCGATACGCAGTATTTT.